Shown below are 24 T cell receptor beta chains from a single sample sequenced in a study of cytomegalovirus exposure and HLA in healthy donors. With 60 Vbeta and 13 Jbeta primers, the PCR was carried out. Only in-frame clones appear in the TCRdb table, and some are missing; sequencing was by immunoSEQ multiplex PCR. Here the sample spans under 150,000 clones, approximately 79% being singletons. Sequencing was performed on PBMCs. These TCRs come from a woman between 50 and 59 years old in good health and CMV-seropositive.

V gene TRBV6-1 combines with J gene TRBJ1-1, with 8 nucleotides matching TRBD1. V lost 2 bases and J lost 0; bases outside the gene matches: 11. The germline V gene has CDR1 MNHNS and CDR2 SASEGT. The CDR3 spans 18 residues. The CDR3 is CASSELRTGMVLNTEAFF. CDR3 nucleotide sequence: TGTGCCAGCAGTGAACTCAGGACAGGGATGGTTCTGAACACTGAAGCTTTCTTT.

The V gene is TRBV7-9, the J gene TRBJ1-4; 9 bases agree with TRBD1. The CDR3 runs to 17 residues. V shed 5 bases and J 0 bases; nucleotides not matched to a gene: 7. Germline values: CDR1 SEHNR, CDR2 FQNEAQ (reference sequence). CDR3: CASSGGQGSTTNEKLFF. In nucleotides, the CDR3 is TGTGCCAGCAGCGGGGGACAGGGATCCACAACTAATGAAAAACTGTTTTTT.

Many counts were recorded for this clone. The rearrangement joins TRBV5-3 to TRBJ1-2; 7 bases agree with TRBD1. TRBV5-3 is identified as an open reading frame with a role that is uncertain. CDR3 length: 14 amino acids. V shed 4 bases and J 0 bases; nucleotides not matched to a gene: 3. The CDR3 spells CARSGGTANYGYTF. The CDR3 DNA reads TGTGCCAGAAGCGGCGGGACAGCTAACTATGGCTACACCTTC.

The CDR3 bases are TGTGCCAGTAGTATAGCGCGGCGTACAGATACGCAGTATTTT. This codes for CASSIARRTDTQYF. The gene calls are TRBV19 and TRBJ2-3; D not resolved. CDR1 is LNHDA, CDR2 SQIVND, per germline (reference sequence). The ends were cut back, 1 base at V and 3 bases at J, with 8 bases in the middle. The CDR3 contains 14 residues.

The chain recombines TRBV12-5 with TRBJ2-7; 9 bases match TRBD1. Germline V gene lookup returns CDR1 LGHNT and CDR2 FRNRAP. The CDR3 extends over 16 amino acids. With V trimmed by 4 bases and J by 3 bases, 10 bases remained unmatched. CDR3 in amino acids: CASGSDHRGRNYEQYF. In DNA form, the CDR3 reads TGTGCTAGTGGTTCGGACCACAGGGGGCGAAACTACGAGCAGTACTTC.

This chain uses TRBV15 with TRBJ1-2; no clear D gene. The CDR3 totals 13 residues. V lost 1 base, J lost 3 bases, and 6 bases lay in between. Germline V gives CDR1 LNHNV, CDR2 YYDKDF (reference sequence). The CDR3 DNA follows: TGTGCCACCAGCAGAGGAGGTGACTATGGCTACACCTTC. Protein product: CATSRGGDYGYTF.

This clone showed up just once. The CDR3 region is CASSILGQLGNLNYGYTF. CDR3 nucleotides: TGTGCCAGTAGTATATTGGGACAGTTAGGGAACCTTAACTATGGCTACACCTTC. The chain has TRBV19 and TRBJ1-2; 7 nucleotides match TRBD1. V was pared by 2 bases and J by 1 base, with 13 bases of the junction left unmatched. Per the germline V gene, CDR1 is LNHDA and CDR2 is SQIVND (reference sequence). The CDR3 is 18 residues long.

The chain carries TRBV5-1 and TRBJ2-7; TRBD2 matches at 7 bases. CDR3 length equals 15 residues. CDR1 SGHRS and CDR2 YFSETQ come from the germline V gene. V shed 0 bases, J shed 5 bases, and the junction held 8 bases outside the gene matches. CDR3 nucleotides: TGCGCCAGCAGCTTGGCCGTGGGGGGGAGGGACGAGCAGTACTTC. Amino acid sequence: CASSLAVGGRDEQYF. The variable domain in full, with the rest retrieved from reference TRBV5-1 and TRBJ2-7, is KAGVTQTPRYLIKTRGQQVTLSCSPISGHRSVSWYQQTPGQGLQFLFEYFSETQRNKGNFPGRFSGRQFSNSRSEMNVSTLELGDSALYLCASSLAVGGRDEQYFGPGTRLTVT.

This chain connects TRBV19 to TRBJ1-1; D perhaps matches TRBD1 (5 bases). The CDR3 is made up of 14 amino acids. The V gene's germline CDR1 is LNHDA and CDR2 SQIVND (reference sequence). The V end was cut by 4 bases, the J end by 4 bases, with 13 bases between. The CDR3 here is CASSKRGLVTEAFF. The CDR3 nucleotides read TGTGCCAGTAGTAAGCGGGGGTTGGTCACTGAAGCTTTCTTT.

J is TRBJ2-1 and V is TRBV15; 9 bases align to TRBD1. Germline V gene data show CDR1 as LNHNV and CDR2 as YYDKDF (reference sequence). Trimming at V came to 1 base and at J to 4 bases, leaving 14 bases not matched to a gene. CDR3 length: 19 amino acids. The DNA of the CDR3 is TGTGCCACCAGCAGAGTGACTTCCTCCTGGGACAGGGATTACAATGAGCAGTTCTTC. Translation gives CATSRVTSSWDRDYNEQFF. The full variable domain, its missing parts supplied by reference TRBV15 and TRBJ2-1, is DAMVIQNPRYQVTQFGKPVTLSCSQTLNHNVMYWYQQKSSQAPKLLFHYYDKDFNNEADTPDNFQSRRPNTSFCFLDIRSPGLGDTAMYLCATSRVTSSWDRDYNEQFFGPGTRLTVL.

With regard to this clone: Germline and junction disagree at one end, which may indicate a read error. The genes are TRBV11-2 and TRBJ2-7, with a weak D call TRBD1 (6 bases). The CDR3 totals 15 residues. The V gene's germline CDR1 is SGHAT and CDR2 FQNNGV. The chain's CDR3 is CASSLDSSGQRVSDF. CDR3 nucleotide sequence: TGTGCCAGCAGCTTAGATAGCAGTGGACAGAGGGTATCCGACTTC.

Here the CDR3 reads CSVVDSYGYTF. CDR3 nucleotides: TGCAGCGTGGTTGACAGCTATGGCTACACCTTC. V usage is TRBV29-1 and J usage is TRBJ1-2; D is possibly TRBD1 (5 bases). The germline CDR1 and CDR2 sequences are SQVTM and ANQGSEA. Trimming removed 6 bases at V and 4 bases at J, with 9 bases between. This CDR3 has 11 residues.

The chain couples TRBV7-2 to TRBJ1-3, with TRBD1 matching over 7 bases. The V gene end was trimmed by 0 bases and the J gene end by 4 bases; junction bases not matched to a gene: 6. The CDR3 totals 16 residues. CDR1 and CDR2 (germline): SGHTA, FQGNSA. The CDR3 DNA reads TGTGCCAGCAGCTTAGCGATAGGGGGCGCAGGAAACACCATATATTTT. Protein: CASSLAIGGAGNTIYF.

CDR3 sequence reads: CASSWEGRGTDTQYF. The CDR3 coding sequence is TGTGCCAGCAGTTGGGAGGGCCGAGGCACAGATACGCAGTATTTT. The chain employs TRBV6-6 and TRBJ2-3; 7 nucleotides agree with TRBD2. The J segment lost 1 base and the V segment lost 4 bases, leaving 5 bases of the junction unmatched. The germline V gene has CDR1 MNHNY and CDR2 SVGAGI (reference sequence). This CDR3 contains 15 residues.

V gene TRBV5-8 combines with J gene TRBJ2-1; D not certain. CDR1 and CDR2 from the germline V gene are SGHTS and YDEGEE. The length of the CDR3 is 15 residues. V lost 0 bases, J lost 0 bases, and 7 bases lay in between. CDR3 loop: CASSLVAYSYNEQFF. For the CDR3, the DNA is TGTGCCAGCAGCTTGGTCGCCTACTCCTACAATGAGCAGTTCTTC.

The CDR3 protein is CASRSTSGGANLRETQYF. CDR3 bases: TGTGCCAGTAGGTCCACTAGCGGGGGGGCCAACCTAAGGGAGACCCAGTACTTC. J is TRBJ2-5 and V is TRBV5-4, with TRBD2 matching over 13 bases. The CDR3 is 18 residues long. Germline CDR1 and CDR2: SGHNT and YYREEE (reference sequence). The V and J ends lost 8 bases and 5 bases, in that order; junction bases with no gene match: 18.

The chain recombines TRBV7-9 with TRBJ1-1; D possibly corresponds to TRBD1 (6 bases). CDR3 length equals 16 residues. Trimming shortened V by 6 bases and J by 4 bases, and 21 bases separated the two germline ends. The germline V gene encodes CDR1 SEHNR and CDR2 FQNEAQ (reference sequence). The CDR3 protein is CASSRDHGTSSTEAFF. CDR3 nucleotide sequence: TGTGCCAGCAGTCGAGACCACGGGACATCTAGCACTGAAGCTTTCTTT. Full variable domain (remainder filled in from reference TRBV7-9 and TRBJ1-1): DTGVSQNPRHKITKRGQNVTFRCDPISEHNRLYWYRQTLGQGPEFLTYFQNEAQLEKSRLLSDRFSAERPKGSFSTLEIQRTEQGDSAMYLCASSRDHGTSSTEAFFGQGTRLTVV.

The V call is TRBV6-6, the J call TRBJ1-1; D call uncertain. Germline V gives CDR1 MNHNY, CDR2 SVGAGI (reference sequence). The length of the CDR3 is 10 residues. Trimming removed 10 bases from V and 4 bases from J, with 7 bases in between. The CDR3 protein is CATRGTEAFF. CDR3 coding DNA: TGTGCCACCCGGGGCACTGAAGCTTTCTTT.

The chain employs TRBV15 and TRBJ1-3; TRBD1 aligns across 8 bases. The germline gives CDR1 LNHNV, CDR2 YYDKDF (reference sequence). The CDR3 has 17 residues. J was trimmed by 8 bases and V by 5 bases; bases with no gene match: 17. The CDR3 DNA sequence: TGTGCCACCAGCCGTGGTCGACTGGGACAGGCCCCCGACACCATATATTTT. Residues: CATSRGRLGQAPDTIYF. Complete variable domain (other parts from reference TRBV15 and TRBJ1-3): DAMVIQNPRYQVTQFGKPVTLSCSQTLNHNVMYWYQQKSSQAPKLLFHYYDKDFNNEADTPDNFQSRRPNTSFCFLDIRSPGLGDTAMYLCATSRGRLGQAPDTIYFGEGSWLTVV.

The rearrangement links TRBV5-1 to TRBJ2-1; 13 positions agree with TRBD2. The ends lost 4 bases at V and 5 bases at J; junction bases unmatched: 9. Per germline, CDR1 SGHRS and CDR2 YFSETQ. The CDR3 has 17 residues. The CDR3 protein is CASSPMTSGGLNNEQFF. CDR3 nucleotide sequence: TGCGCCAGCAGCCCGATGACTAGCGGGGGGTTGAACAATGAGCAGTTCTTC.

The chain is built from TRBV4-2 and TRBJ1-6, with 9 bases lining up with TRBD1. After removal of 4 bases from V and 9 bases from J, the junction contained 10 bases not matched to a gene. The CDR3 loop spans 16 amino acids. Germline loops: CDR1 LGHNA, CDR2 YNFKEQ. The CDR3 DNA sequence: TGTGCCAGCAGCCCGGGGACAGGGAGGGATAGTTCACCCCTCCACTTT. This gives the protein CASSPGTGRDSSPLHF.

The chain employs TRBV27 and TRBJ2-2; D gene unclear. Germline assignment: CDR1 MNHEY and CDR2 SMNVEV (reference sequence). Trimming removed 3 bases from V and 4 bases from J, with 6 bases in between. This CDR3 comprises 13 residues. In DNA form, the CDR3 reads TGTGCCAGCAGTTTTGGCGGCACCGGGGAGCTGTTTTTT. It is translated as CASSFGGTGELFF.

The chain employs TRBV30 and TRBJ1-5, with a weak D call TRBD1 (6 bases). There are 13 residues in the CDR3. V was clipped by 3 bases and J by 5 bases, with 11 bases between them. Germline-derived CDR1 and CDR2 are GTSNPN and SVGIG (reference sequence). The CDR3 here is CAWSAEGDQPQHF. The DNA of the CDR3 is TGTGCCTGGAGCGCCGAGGGGGATCAGCCCCAGCATTTT.

The chain has TRBV28 and TRBJ2-5; 9 bases agree with TRBD1. Looked up from germline, CDR1 is MDHEN and CDR2 is SYDVKM. J gave up 5 bases and V 4 bases, and 14 bases lay outside the gene matches. The CDR3 covers 17 residues. The CDR3 loop is CASSSELDRGRRETQYF. As DNA, the CDR3 is TGTGCCAGCAGTTCCGAACTCGACAGGGGGAGGAGGGAGACCCAGTACTTC.